The 31 T cell receptor beta chains presented below share a single source sample, sequenced in a study of T cells in women clearing cervical HPV infection. Generated by immunoSEQ multiplex PCR, the TCRdb table keeps only in-frame clones and is missing some. This sample contains 20,000 to 25,000 clones. What was sequenced was blood buffy coat. Receptor source: a woman between 18 and 69 years old with a cervical HPV16 infection that either progressed to CIN3+ or cleared (not recorded which).

Comments on this clone: Sequencing ends 3 residues short of the CDR3 end; the germline J gene provides the rest. The V call is TRBV6-2 or TRBV6-3, the J call TRBJ2-7; TRBD2 is a possible D gene (5 bases). CDR1 and CDR2 (germline): MNHEY, SVGEGT. The germline V and J ends were trimmed by 6 bases and 1 base, with 10 bases remaining between them. The CDR3 loop spans 13 amino acids. The CDR3 loop is CASRPRLSYEQYF. CDR3 DNA, as far as it was read: TGTGCCAGCAGGCCCAGACTATCCTACGAG.

CDR3 loop: CASSLMAGTYNEQFF. The part of the CDR3 DNA that was read is TGTGCCAGCAGCTTAATGGCGGGGACCTACAATGAG. J is TRBJ2-1 and V is TRBV11-1, with D possibly matching TRBD2 (6 bases). The read gets to within 3 residues of the CDR3 end, and the germline J gene fills in the rest. Trimming removed 2 bases at V and 2 bases at J, with 10 bases between. The length of the CDR3 is 15 residues. The germline V gene encodes CDR1 SGHAT and CDR2 FQDESV (reference sequence).

In the case of this clone: The read ends 3 residues early relative to the CDR3; the germline J gene fills the gap. The chain employs TRBV7-9 and TRBJ1-1, with D possibly being TRBD1 (6 bases). This CDR3 has 14 residues. Germline V gene data show CDR1 as SEHNR and CDR2 as FQNEAQ (reference sequence). CDR3 loop: CASSFLLDSQEAFF. The DNA read from the CDR3 is TGTGCCAGCAGCTTCTTGTTGGACAGCCAGGAA.

Comments on this clone: The DNA ends 3 residues before the CDR3 does, and the rest of the CDR3 is filled in from the germline J gene. The chain joins TRBV6-2 or TRBV6-3 to TRBJ1-1; the match to TRBD1 covers 8 bases. With 6 bases clipped from V and 4 bases from J, the junction kept 13 bases outside the gene matches. The germline CDR1 and CDR2 sequences are MNHEY and SVGEGT. This CDR3 contains 16 residues. This CDR3 reads CASRLHGQGGGTEAFF. The sequenced part of the CDR3 DNA is TGTGCCAGCAGACTACATGGACAGGGAGGGGGCACTGAA.

Details on this clone: One junction end disagrees with the germline gene, perhaps due to a read error. The CDR3 end lies 3 residues beyond the end of the read and is filled in from the germline J gene. The chain employs TRBV4-2 and TRBJ2-3, with a weak D call TRBD1 (6 bases). The CDR3 is 14 amino acids. Germline CDR1 and CDR2: LGHNA and YNFKEQ. CDR3 bases read: TGCGCCAGCAGCCAAGCGATCAGGGGAGAGACG. Encoded protein: CASSQAIRGET. The whole CDR3 protein reads CASSQAIRGETQYF.

In regard to this clone: The CDR3 is cut off 3 residues early in the read; its end comes from the germline J gene. The chain couples TRBV18 to TRBJ2-3; 8 nucleotides align to TRBD1. There are 13 residues in the CDR3. Germline assignment: CDR1 KGHSH and CDR2 LQKENI. The DNA read from the CDR3 is TGTGCCAGCTCGTCAGGGGGCCAAGAGACG. This encodes CASSSGGQET. The full CDR3 sequence reads CASSSGGQETQYF.

Notes on this clone: One end of the junction is discordant with germline, which a read error may explain. The read is 3 residues too short to cover the CDR3 end, so that end is filled in from the germline J gene. The chain couples TRBV19 to TRBJ2-3; 8 bases line up with TRBD1. CDR1 and CDR2 from the germline V gene are LNHDA and SQIVND (reference sequence). This CDR3 comprises 14 residues. The covered CDR3 bases are TGTGCCAGTAGTATTCGGGACAGGTCAGAGACG. Translating gives CASSIRDRSET. In full, the CDR3 is CASSIRDRSETQYF.

About this clone itself: The CDR3 extends 3 residues past the end of the read, so its final part is completed from the germline J gene. The V gene is TRBV7-6, the J gene TRBJ1-2; a possible D gene is TRBD1 (5 bases). This CDR3 region has 17 residues. The germline gives CDR1 SGHVS, CDR2 FNYEAQ. The DNA read from the CDR3 is TGTGCCAGCAGCCCACTAGTGGCGGGGAGGGGCACAGATACC. It yields the protein CASSPLVAGRGTDT. The entire CDR3 is CASSPLVAGRGTDTYTF. Drawing the rest from reference TRBV7-6 and TRBJ1-2, the complete variable domain is GAGVSQSPRYKVTKRGQDVALRCDPISGHVSLYWYRQALGQGPEFLTYFNYEAQQDKSGLPNDRFSAERPEGSISTLTIQRTEQRDSAMYRCASSPLVAGRGTDTYTFGSGTRLTVV.

Details on this clone: The read ends 3 residues shy of where the CDR3 ends; the end is completed using the germline J gene. The V call is TRBV7-2, the J call TRBJ1-6, with a possible D match to TRBD1 (6 bases). The CDR3 runs 15 residues. The V end lost 1 base, the J end lost 8 bases, and 12 bases lay between the germline ends. Germline CDR1 is SGHTA and CDR2 is FQGNSA. The CDR3 sequence is CASSLGPNRDSPLHF. CDR3 DNA (partial): TGTGCCAGCAGCTTAGGCCCGAACAGGGATTCACCC.

Concerning this clone itself: At one end, the junction sequence differs from germline, possibly due to a read error. The CDR3 extends 3 residues past the end of the read, so its final part is completed from the germline J gene. The rearrangement joins TRBV4-2 to TRBJ2-1, with TRBD2 identical over 14 bases. CDR3 length equals 17 residues. CDR1 and CDR2 from the germline V gene are LGHNA and YNFKEQ. This chain's CDR3 is CASSQGGLAGGSTEQFF. The sequenced CDR3 bases are TGCGCCAGCAGCCAAGGCGGACTAGCGGGAGGATCGACTGAG.

The covered CDR3 bases are TGTGCCAGTATGGGGCAGGGGGCGAAGGAAAAA. Protein product: CASMGQGAKEK. The whole CDR3 reads CASMGQGAKEKLFF. The chain couples TRBV19 to TRBJ1-4, with 8 bases that match TRBD1. The read ends 3 residues before the CDR3 terminus; that terminus is restored from the germline J gene. The length of the CDR3 is 14 residues. V shed 7 bases, J shed 8 bases, and the junction held 9 bases outside the gene matches. Per the germline V gene, CDR1 is LNHDA and CDR2 is SQIVND (reference sequence).

To note about this clone: The read finishes 3 residues shy of the CDR3 end, and the germline J gene is used to complete it. The rearrangement joins TRBV7-9 to TRBJ1-1; D gene ambiguous. Germline V CDR1 and CDR2: SEHNR, FQNEAQ (reference sequence). The CDR3 is 12 residues long. The CDR3 reads CASSREALGAFF. The DNA read from the CDR3 is TGTGCCAGCAGCCGAGAGGCCCTTGGC.

With respect to this clone: The read ends 3 residues shy of where the CDR3 ends; the end is completed using the germline J gene. The J gene is TRBJ2-7, the V gene TRBV5-6; a possible D gene is TRBD1 (7 bases). V lost 2 bases to trimming and J lost 2 bases, with 11 bases between them. The germline V gene has CDR1 SGHDT and CDR2 YYEEEE. The CDR3 covers 14 residues. CDR3 bases read: TGTGCCAGCAGCTTCTCCAGGGGGGCCTACGAG. Translating gives CASSFSRGAYE. The whole CDR3 protein is CASSFSRGAYEQYF.

On this clone: The read terminates 3 residues ahead of where the CDR3 ends, so the germline J gene completes it. V gene TRBV5-4 combines with J gene TRBJ2-7; D is unresolved. The CDR3 covers 12 residues. The V and J ends lost 5 bases and 6 bases respectively, with 12 bases between them. Germline loops: CDR1 SGHNT, CDR2 YYREEE (reference sequence). CDR3: CASSPGGPEQYF. The CDR3 DNA, read in part, is TGTGCCAGCAGTCCCGGTGGGCCCGAG. Full variable domain (remainder filled in from reference TRBV5-4 and TRBJ2-7): ETGVTQSPTHLIKTRGQQVTLRCSSQSGHNTVSWYQQALGQGPQFIFQYYREEENGRGNFPPRFSGLQFPNYSSELNVNALELDDSALYLCASSPGGPEQYFGPGTRLTVT.

With regard to this clone: With the read ending 3 residues before the CDR3 end, the germline J gene is used to fill in that end. This chain links TRBV7-2 with TRBJ2-3; D is perhaps TRBD2 (7 bases). Germline CDR1 is SGHTA and CDR2 is FQGNSA. The CDR3 has 13 residues. CDR3 sequence reads: CASSLRGGETQYF. The part of the CDR3 DNA that was read is TGTGCCAGCAGCCTCAGGGGAGGGGAGACG.

In regard to this clone: The read stops 3 residues short of the end of the CDR3; the missing end is completed from the germline J gene. V gene TRBV12-5 combines with J gene TRBJ2-1; TRBD1 is a possible D gene (6 bases). The length of the CDR3 is 14 residues. Per germline, CDR1 LGHNT and CDR2 FRNRAP. The V end was cut by 5 bases, the J end by 5 bases, with 13 bases between. The sequenced CDR3 bases are TGTGCTAGTGGTACAGGGAACTTAAACAATGAG. Translation: CASGTGNLNNE. The CDR3 in its entirety is CASGTGNLNNEQFF.

About this clone: The read ends 3 residues shy of where the CDR3 ends; the end is completed using the germline J gene. The chain has TRBV7-2 and TRBJ2-2; the D is unclear. Between the trimmed V and J ends, which lost 1 base and 2 bases, there was a span of 8 bases. CDR1 SGHTA and CDR2 FQGNSA come from the germline V gene. This CDR3 is built from 15 residues. CDR3 bases read: TGTGCCAGCAGCTTAGGAAGGTCAAACACCGGGGAG. Translation: CASSLGRSNTGE. The CDR3, in full, reads CASSLGRSNTGELFF.

The covered CDR3 bases are TGTGCCAGCAGTTTAGTAGGGAGTACTAGCGATGAG. Translated, it gives CASSLVGSTSDE. From start to end, the CDR3 is CASSLVGSTSDEQFF. The chain carries TRBV27 and TRBJ2-1, with 7 bases fitting TRBD2. From the germline J gene comes the end of the CDR3, since the read stops 3 residues before it. The CDR3 extends over 15 amino acids. Germline trimming cut 2 bases from V and 8 bases from J; bases unmatched to any gene: 9. Germline CDR1 is MNHEY and CDR2 is SMNVEV (reference sequence).

To note about this clone: The read ends 3 residues before the CDR3 terminus; that terminus is restored from the germline J gene. The rearrangement links TRBV19 to TRBJ1-4; D remains ambiguous. The CDR3 is 14 amino acids. The ends were cut back, 5 bases at V and 4 bases at J, with 11 bases in the middle. Germline assignment: CDR1 LNHDA and CDR2 SQIVND (reference sequence). CDR3 bases read: TGTGCCAGTAGTGACGGAAGACATAATGAAAAA. As protein: CASSDGRHNEK. The whole CDR3 is CASSDGRHNEKLFF.

The sequenced part of the CDR3 DNA is TGTGCCAGTAGTATGAGGAGCGGGAGTTTCTACAATGAC. This codes for CASSMRSGSFYND. In full, the CDR3 reads CASSMRSGSFYNDYTF. This rearrangement joins TRBV19 to TRBJ1-2; D is uncertain. The read finishes 3 residues shy of the CDR3 end, and the germline J gene is used to complete it. CDR1 and CDR2 (germline): LNHDA, SQIVND (reference sequence). The CDR3 spans 16 residues.

Concerning this clone: The CDR3 is cut off 3 residues early in the read; its end comes from the germline J gene. The chain recombines TRBV5-8 with TRBJ2-7; no clear D gene. Trimming took off 0 bases at V and 1 base at J, with 8 bases between the two ends. Germline CDR1 and CDR2: SGHTS and YDEGEE. CDR3 length: 14 amino acids. CDR3 DNA, as far as it was read: TGTGCCAGCAGCTTGGTCGTCAGTTCCTACGAG. Translating it yields CASSLVVSSYE. The whole CDR3 protein reads CASSLVVSSYEQYF.

To note about this clone: The read terminates 3 residues ahead of where the CDR3 ends, so the germline J gene completes it. The rearrangement uses TRBV18 and TRBJ2-2, with 7 bases identical to TRBD2. The V segment lost 3 bases and the J segment 0 bases; nucleotides outside the gene matches: 4. The CDR3 sequence is 16 residues long. CDR1 and CDR2 from the germline V gene are KGHSH and LQKENI. This chain's CDR3 is CASSPTSPANTGELFF. The sequenced CDR3 bases are TGTGCCAGCTCACCGACTAGCCCCGCGAACACCGGGGAG.

Concerning this clone: Read sequence stops 3 residues before the CDR3 end, and the germline J gene provides the missing end. The rearrangement joins TRBV19 to TRBJ2-7; 9 bases are shared with TRBD1. This CDR3 is 14 amino acids long. The V and J ends lost 5 bases and 2 bases, in that order; junction bases with no gene match: 4. Germline assignment: CDR1 LNHDA and CDR2 SQIVND (reference sequence). Incomplete CDR3 DNA: TGTGCCAGTAGTCTCCGGGACAGGGCCTACGAG. Translation gives CASSLRDRAYE. The whole CDR3 sequence is CASSLRDRAYEQYF.

For this clone: The sequence runs out 3 residues before the end of the CDR3; the remainder is reconstructed from the germline J gene. The chain couples TRBV19 to TRBJ2-5, with a tentative D call TRBD1 (6 bases). The CDR3 runs 17 residues. Germline V gene sequence: CDR1 LNHDA, CDR2 SQIVND (reference sequence). V gave up 4 bases and J gave up 4 bases, with 22 bases separating them. CDR3 amino acids: CASSNSRTVVGRETQYF. The DNA read from the CDR3 is TGTGCCAGTAGTAATAGCCGGACAGTCGTAGGGAGAGAGACC.

Concerning this clone: The DNA ends 3 residues before the CDR3 does, and the rest of the CDR3 is filled in from the germline J gene. The gene calls are TRBV7-3 and TRBJ2-5; TRBD2 might be the D (6 bases). V lost 5 bases, J lost 2 bases, and 15 bases lay in between. This CDR3 comprises 15 residues. Germline-derived CDR1 and CDR2 are SGHTA and FQGTGA. CDR3 residues: CASSLSGGKQETQYF. The DNA read from the CDR3 is TGTGCCAGCAGCCTGAGTGGCGGGAAGCAAGAGACC. Full variable domain (rest looked up from reference TRBV7-3 and TRBJ2-5): GAGVSQTPSNKVTEKGKYVELRCDPISGHTALYWYRQSLGQGPEFLIYFQGTGAADDSGLPNDRFFAVRPEGSVSTLKIQRTERGDSAVYLCASSLSGGKQETQYFGPGTRLLVL.

For this clone: The observed sequence ends 3 residues before the CDR3 terminus, with the missing tail filled in from the germline J gene. The rearrangement uses TRBV19 and TRBJ1-5; 8 positions agree with TRBD1. Trimming cost V 6 bases and J 4 bases; bases outside gene matches: 5. This CDR3 is built from 14 residues. Germline V CDR1 and CDR2: LNHDA, SQIVND (reference sequence). The sequenced CDR3 bases are TGTGCCAGTAGCCGGACAGGGAGGAATCAGCCC. Its protein is CASSRTGRNQP. The complete CDR3 reads CASSRTGRNQPQHF.

As concerns this clone: The read terminates 3 residues before the CDR3 end, so the remaining end is supplied by the germline J gene. The gene calls are TRBV30 and TRBJ2-3, with TRBD2 identical over 13 bases. Germline CDR1 reads GTSNPN; CDR2 reads SVGIG (reference sequence). The CDR3 runs 17 residues. The part of the CDR3 DNA that was read is TGTGCCTGGAGTAGTAGAAGGACTAGCGGGAGCCAAGAGACG. Encoded protein: CAWSSRRTSGSQET. The whole CDR3 protein is CAWSSRRTSGSQETQYF.

A remark on this clone: The missing CDR3 end, 3 residues past where the read stops, is filled in from the germline J gene. This sequence joins TRBV11-3 and TRBJ2-7; perhaps TRBD2 as D (6 bases). Germline CDR1 is SGHNT and CDR2 is YENEEA. V was pared by 3 bases and J by 6 bases, with 12 bases between. The CDR3 is made up of 13 amino acids. The CDR3 protein is CASSFGWGVEQYF. The covered CDR3 bases are TGTGCCAGCAGCTTTGGATGGGGGGTCGAG.

A note on this clone: Read data end 3 residues before the CDR3 end; the end is taken from the germline J gene. The chain uses TRBV19 and TRBJ2-6, with D perhaps TRBD1 (6 bases). Germline V gene sequence: CDR1 LNHDA, CDR2 SQIVND (reference sequence). There are 15 residues in the CDR3. Trimming took off 3 bases at V and 3 bases at J, with 9 bases between the two ends. The CDR3 protein is CASSIQGRGANVLTF. The covered CDR3 bases are TGTGCCAGTAGTATTCAGGGGCGTGGGGCCAACGTC.

The covered CDR3 bases are TGCGCCAGCAGCCCCGGACTCTGGGATACG. Translation: CASSPGLWDT. The complete CDR3 sequence is CASSPGLWDTQYF. This chain connects TRBV4-1 to TRBJ2-3; tentative D call: TRBD2 (5 bases). The read ends 3 residues before the CDR3 terminus; that terminus is restored from the germline J gene. This CDR3 spans 13 amino acids. The germline gives CDR1 MGHRA, CDR2 YSYEKL. Trimming cost V 4 bases and J 6 bases, with 11 bases left between them.

Comments on this clone: The observed sequence ends 3 residues before the CDR3 terminus, with the missing tail filled in from the germline J gene. The chain carries TRBV10-3 and TRBJ2-1; either TRBD1 or TRBD2 may supply D (6 bases each). V was cut by 3 bases and J by 7 bases, with 16 bases left in between. Germline assignment: CDR1 ENHRY and CDR2 SYGVKD. This CDR3 has 15 residues. CDR3 bases read: TGTGCCATCAGTGAACAGGGAGGCTCAAGGAATGAG. Its protein is CAISEQGGSRNE. The full CDR3 sequence reads CAISEQGGSRNEQFF.